This TCR beta chain stems from a study of blood T cell repertoires in COVID-19. Study-wide context: Sites across the United States, Italy and Spain contributed samples from acute and convalescent COVID-19.

The CDR3 contains 15 residues. The V end lost 0 bases, the J end lost 0 bases, and 6 bases lay between the germline ends. The V gene's germline CDR1 is KGHSH and CDR2 LQKENI. In the original workflow: Nucleated cell number was recorded as an estimate derived from reference gene primer amplification. TCRdb's table, derived via immunoSEQ multiplex PCR, lists solely in-frame clones and lacks some. The D gene and trimming were derived from the DNA, and the V and J assignments and clone size from that table. Among some 100,000 clones, roughly 87% were seen once, and the ten largest hold approximately 7.3%.

The source is a man aged 25 to 45 in a cohort sampled during active COVID-19. The chain combines TRBV18 with TRBJ1-5; no clear D. Specimen: peripheral blood. This chain's CDR3 is CASSPPGNSNQPQHF. The CDR3 DNA reads TGTGCCAGCTCACCACCCGGGAATAGCAATCAGCCCCAGCATTTT.